Listed here are 16 T cell receptor beta chains from one sample, sequenced in a study of blood T cell repertoires in COVID-19. Here immunoSEQ multiplex PCR was the method, and the copy in TCRdb shows in-frame clones only, minus some. Here the sample spans some 270,000 clones, around 88% being singletons. The sample comprised peripheral blood. These receptor sequences come from a woman of 80 years or more with COVID-19, enrolled during active disease.

This clone occurred once. The chain is built from TRBV12-3 or TRBV12-4 and TRBJ1-2, with 7 nucleotides matching TRBD1. V lost 6 bases, J lost 3 bases, and 4 bases stayed unmatched. The CDR3 runs to 13 residues. The CDR3 DNA sequence: TGTGCCAGCAGCCGGGACAGCTACTATGGCTACACCTTC. Translating it yields CASSRDSYYGYTF.

This rearrangement joins TRBV7-9 to TRBJ2-3; TRBD2 aligns across 12 bases. There are 16 residues in the CDR3. V dropped 5 bases and J dropped 5; count of bases not matched to a gene: 8. CDR1 and CDR2 (germline): SEHNR, FQNEAQ (reference sequence). The CDR3 spells CASSSRLAGDGDTQYF. CDR3 DNA sequence: TGTGCCAGCAGCAGCAGACTAGCGGGGGATGGAGATACGCAGTATTTT.

This clone was seen a few times. The gene calls are TRBV11-2 and TRBJ1-2; D remains ambiguous. CDR1 and CDR2 (germline): SGHAT, FQNNGV. The CDR3 contains 13 residues. V lost 4 bases, J lost 7 bases, and 13 bases lay in between. CDR3 DNA sequence: TGTGCCAGCAGCTCAATCCCGTCAGGTGGCTACACCTTC. Its protein product is CASSSIPSGGYTF.

The rearrangement links TRBV3-1 (or the pseudogene TRBV3-2) to TRBJ1-2; possibly TRBD1 for D (6 bases). V was shortened by 4 bases and J by 2 bases, with 14 bases between the two germline ends. This CDR3 region has 15 residues. CDR1 and CDR2 from the germline V gene are LGHDT and YNNKEL (reference sequence). In DNA, the CDR3 is TGTGCCAGCAGCCCCTGGACAGTGCAAAACTATGGCTACACCTTC. It codes for CASSPWTVQNYGYTF.

This rearrangement joins TRBV2 to TRBJ1-1; the D is unclear. Trimming left V 1 base short and J 8 bases short, with 14 bases between. Per the germline V gene, CDR1 is SNHLY and CDR2 is FYNNEI. The CDR3 has 14 residues. CDR3 region: CASSEVVGTGEAFF. The DNA of the CDR3 is TGTGCCAGCAGTGAAGTTGTGGGAACGGGAGAAGCTTTCTTT.

The chain combines TRBV5-1 with TRBJ1-3; 9 nucleotides line up with TRBD1. Trimming at V came to 0 bases and at J to 2 bases, leaving 6 bases not matched to a gene. This CDR3 has 17 amino acids. Looked up from germline, CDR1 is SGHRS and CDR2 is YFSETQ. The CDR3 DNA sequence: TGCGCCAGCAGCTTGGCCACAGGGACAGGGCCTGGAAACACCATATATTTT. Translated, it gives CASSLATGTGPGNTIYF.

J is TRBJ1-2 and V is TRBV18; 8 nucleotides agree with TRBD1. Trimming at V came to 3 bases and at J to 6 bases, leaving 12 bases not matched to a gene. Per germline, CDR1 KGHSH and CDR2 LQKENI. The CDR3 runs to 16 residues. The CDR3 bases are TGTGCCAGCTCACCTGTAGCAGGGGGCGAGGTGGATGGCTACACCTTC. It specifies CASSPVAGGEVDGYTF. The variable domain in full, completed from reference TRBV18 and TRBJ1-2, reads NAGVMQNPRHLVRRRGQEARLRCSPMKGHSHVYWYRQLPEEGLKFMVYLQKENIIDESGMPKERFSAEFPKEGPSILRIQQVVRGDSAAYFCASSPVAGGEVDGYTFGSGTRLTVV.

This clone was detected once. The chain's CDR3 is CASSEYFMNTEAFF. In DNA form, the CDR3 reads TGTGCCAGCAGCGAATACTTCATGAACACTGAAGCTTTCTTT. This chain joins TRBV11-2 and TRBJ1-1; D ambiguous. CDR3 length: 14 amino acids. The germline gives CDR1 SGHAT, CDR2 FQNNGV. The V end was cut by 5 bases, the J end by 0 bases, with 10 bases between.

The rearrangement uses TRBV7-3 and TRBJ2-1; 11 positions agree with TRBD2. Losses at the gene ends were 5 bases for V and 8 bases for J; bases not matched to a gene: 5. CDR1 SGHTA and CDR2 FQGTGA come from the germline V gene. The CDR3 is made up of 14 amino acids. In DNA form, the CDR3 reads TGTGCCAGCAGCGCTAGCGGGGGGTTTTATGAGCAGTTCTTC. It encodes CASSASGGFYEQFF.

This clone was seen only a few times. The chain uses TRBV3-1 (or the pseudogene TRBV3-2) and TRBJ2-1, with TRBD1 matching 7 bases. Germline CDR1 and CDR2: LGHDT and YNNKEL (reference sequence). J was trimmed by 7 bases and V by 1 base; bases with no gene match: 7. This CDR3 region has 15 residues. The CDR3 coding sequence is TGTGCCAGCAGCCAAGGAAACAGGGGCAGTAATGAGCAGTTCTTC. Protein sequence: CASSQGNRGSNEQFF.

The chain joins TRBV30 to TRBJ2-3; no clear D gene. CDR3 length equals 15 residues. The V gene lost 0 bases and the J gene lost 0 bases, with 10 bases spanning the gap. The germline gives CDR1 GTSNPN, CDR2 SVGIG (reference sequence). CDR3 in amino acids: CAWSVSTASTDTQYF. Here the CDR3 DNA reads TGTGCCTGGAGTGTTTCTACAGCTAGCACAGATACGCAGTATTTT.

The V and J genes are TRBV6-4 and TRBJ2-3; 12 bases match TRBD2. Germline V gene lookup returns CDR1 MRHNA and CDR2 SNTAGT. J gave up 5 bases and V 6 bases, and 9 bases lay outside the gene matches. The CDR3 is 16 amino acids. The CDR3 DNA is TGTGCCAGCAGCAGACTAGCGGGGGCTAAAGAAGATACGCAGTATTTT. Translated: CASSRLAGAKEDTQYF.

The chain recombines TRBV28 with TRBJ1-3, with TRBD1 identical over 8 bases. This CDR3 contains 16 residues. V trimming: 4 bases; J trimming: 3 bases; junction bases outside the gene matches: 8. Germline V gene sequence: CDR1 MDHEN, CDR2 SYDVKM. CDR3 residues: CASSSQGAVDGNTIYF. CDR3 bases: TGTGCCAGCAGTTCCCAGGGGGCGGTGGATGGAAACACCATATATTTT.

With respect to this clone: Within the sample, other DNA sequences also encode this same CDR3. CDR3 coding DNA: TGCGCCAGCAGCTTGGCAGGGCTAAGCTCTGGAAACACCATATATTTT. Amino acid sequence: CASSLAGLSSGNTIYF. The chain carries TRBV5-1 and TRBJ1-3; perhaps TRBD1 as D (5 bases). The CDR3 consists of 16 residues. CDR1 SGHRS and CDR2 YFSETQ come from the germline V gene. V was trimmed by 0 bases and J by 0 bases, leaving 10 bases between them.

This chain joins TRBV5-1 and TRBJ2-5; no definite D call. The germline V gene has CDR1 SGHRS and CDR2 YFSETQ. The CDR3 spans 14 residues. The germline V and J ends were trimmed by 1 base and 4 bases, with 11 bases remaining between them. The CDR3, as DNA: TGCGCCAGCAGCTTGATGGCAACGGGAGAGACCCAGTACTTC. Its protein product is CASSLMATGETQYF. The full variable domain, rest sourced from reference TRBV5-1 and TRBJ2-5, is KAGVTQTPRYLIKTRGQQVTLSCSPISGHRSVSWYQQTPGQGLQFLFEYFSETQRNKGNFPGRFSGRQFSNSRSEMNVSTLELGDSALYLCASSLMATGETQYFGPGTRLLVL.

In the case of this clone: Other DNA sequences in this sample translate to the same CDR3. The CDR3 is CASNSQPQHF. As DNA, the CDR3 is TGTGCCAGCAATAGTCAGCCCCAGCATTTT. This chain connects TRBV28 to TRBJ1-5, with D unresolved. The V gene lost 7 bases and the J gene lost 6 bases, with 4 bases spanning the gap. Germline lookup yields CDR1 MDHEN and CDR2 SYDVKM. The CDR3 extends over 10 amino acids.